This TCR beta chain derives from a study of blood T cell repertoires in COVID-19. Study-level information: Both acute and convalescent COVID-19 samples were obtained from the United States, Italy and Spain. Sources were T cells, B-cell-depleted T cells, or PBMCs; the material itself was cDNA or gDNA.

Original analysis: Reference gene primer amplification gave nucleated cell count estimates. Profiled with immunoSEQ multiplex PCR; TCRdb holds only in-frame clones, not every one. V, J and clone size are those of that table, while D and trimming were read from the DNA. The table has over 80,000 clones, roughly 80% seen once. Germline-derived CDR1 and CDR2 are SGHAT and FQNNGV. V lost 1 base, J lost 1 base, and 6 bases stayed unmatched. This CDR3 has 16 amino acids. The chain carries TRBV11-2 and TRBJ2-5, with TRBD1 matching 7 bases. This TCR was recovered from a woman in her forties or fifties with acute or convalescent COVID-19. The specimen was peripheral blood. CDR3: CASSLVRGRTQETQYF. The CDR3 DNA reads TGTGCCAGCAGCTTAGTTAGGGGGCGTACCCAAGAGACCCAGTACTTC.